Below, one T cell receptor (beta chain) is given with its context. Antigen: not known. This entry is derived from a study of long-term antiretroviral therapy in people with HIV. The ends were cut back, 4 bases at V and 2 bases at J, with 7 bases in the middle. Looked up from germline, CDR1 is LGHNA and CDR2 is YSLEER. This CDR3 contains 13 residues. Regarding the study as a whole: Post-ART samples showed increased diversity that remained below transplant donor control levels.

Investigators performed immunoSEQ version v3.0 at survey level. Sequenced by immunoSEQ multiplex PCR; TCRdb stores in-frame clones only, minus some. The repertoire holds approximately 36,000 clones, with roughly 87% as singletons. The genes are TRBV4-3 and TRBJ2-3; no clear D. The sequencing here drew on unsorted PBMCs, taken 0.6 years after starting antiretroviral therapy. The sequence came from a man aged 18 to 29 with HIV. The CDR3 sequence is CASSPPNTDTQYF. CDR3 nucleotide sequence: TGCGCCAGCAGCCCGCCGAACACAGATACGCAGTATTTT.